The rows below give T cell receptor beta chains drawn from one sample of a study of T cells in Graves' hyperthyroidism and ophthalmopathy. In TCRdb, the multiplex PCR reads were re-called with MiXCR into one record per CDR3 protein. Here the sample spans about 500,000 distinct CDR3 sequences, approximately 15% being singletons. The sequenced sample was blood. These receptors came from a woman under 30 with Graves' hyperthyroidism. The CDR3 runs from the conserved cysteine through the conserved F or W. A D gene is named only where the DNA matches it firmly. The listing skips clone size in some rows; elsewhere it reads once, few, many or a size class.

v_call,d_call,clone_size,j_call,cdr3_nt,cdr3_aa
TRBV6-1,NA,NA,TRBJ1-4,TGTGCCAGCAGTGAACTCCGTGGACCAGGGGTTTTTGGCATGGGTGGAAAACTGTTTTTT,CASSELRGPGVFGMGGKLFF
TRBV19,NA,many,TRBJ2-3,TGTGCCAGTAGTCTAGGGGCAGGGTATGAAGATACGCAGTATTTT,CASSLGAGYEDTQYF
TRBV19,NA,NA,TRBJ2-7,TGTGCCAGTAGTAATGGACAAAAATACGAGCAGTACTTC,CASSNGQKYEQYF
TRBV11-1,TRBD1,many,TRBJ2-2,TGTGCCATCCACAGGGGAATAGCCACCGGGGAGCTGTTTTTT,CAIHRGIATGELFF
TRBV5-6,NA,few,TRBJ2-1,TGTGCCAGCAGTTTCCCAGACAACTACAATGAGCAGTTCTTC,CASSFPDNYNEQFF
TRBV27,TRBD2,many,TRBJ2-3,TGTGCCAGCAGTTTATCGGTCGCTCCTAGCGGGGGGGATACGCAGTATTTT,CASSLSVAPSGGDTQYF
TRBV7-3,NA,few,TRBJ2-1,TGTGCCAGCAGCCTCAACAGTGGAATTTACAATGAGCAGCTCTTC,CASSLNSGIYNEQLF
TRBV29-1,TRBD2,many,TRBJ2-1,TGCAGCGTTAGGACTAGCGGGAGGGCCGATGAGCAGTTCTTC,CSVRTSGRADEQFF
TRBV24-1,NA,few,TRBJ2-7,TGTGCCACCAGCCCGCGACAGTCCGTCTACGAGCAGTACTTC,CATSPRQSVYEQYF
TRBV6-1,TRBD1,many,TRBJ1-1,TGTGCCAGCAGATCGGGACAGGGGAGGAGCACTGAAGCTTTCTTT,CASRSGQGRSTEAFF
TRBV4-2,NA,few,TRBJ1-2,TGTGCCAGCAGCCAGACCGTAGGGGACTATGGCTACACCTTC,CASSQTVGDYGYTF
TRBV7-3,NA,many,TRBJ2-3,TGTGCCAGCAGCTTGGACCCTAGCACAGATACGCAGTATTTT,CASSLDPSTDTQYF
TRBV6-5,TRBD1,NA,TRBJ1-1,TGTGCCAGCAGTTACTCGCCTGACAGGGGGCGCGAAGCTTTCTTT,CASSYSPDRGREAFF
TRBV29-1,NA,NA,TRBJ2-1,TGCAGCGTTGACGCCGGGCCACTTAGAATAGGTGAGCAGTTCTTC,CSVDAGPLRIGEQFF
TRBV7-9,TRBD1,few,TRBJ1-1,TGTGCCAGCAGCTTAGAACAGGGGGCCCATACTGAAGCTTTCTTT,CASSLEQGAHTEAFF
TRBV7-9,NA,medium-sized,TRBJ2-5,TGTGCCAGCAGCTTAGATACGGTCCAAGAGACCCAGTACTTC,CASSLDTVQETQYF
TRBV6-2/TRBV6-3,NA,many,TRBJ2-1,TGTGCCAGCAGTTTGGAGGTTTATGAGCAGTTCTTC,CASSLEVYEQFF
TRBV7-9,NA,NA,TRBJ1-1,TGTGCCAGCAGCGCAACGACAGGCCTTACCGCTGAAGCTTTCTTT,CASSATTGLTAEAFF
TRBV5-6,NA,NA,TRBJ2-1,TGTGCCAGCAGCGCTCTAGGGCTTAATGAGCAGTTCTTC,CASSALGLNEQFF
TRBV20-1,TRBD2,many,TRBJ2-5,TGCAGTGCTACTGGGACTAGCGACCAAGAGACCCAGTACTTC,CSATGTSDQETQYF
TRBV5-1,TRBD1,many,TRBJ1-4,TGCGCCAGCAGCACCGACAGGGCCGATGAAAAACTGTTTTTT,CASSTDRADEKLFF
TRBV28,NA,once,TRBJ2-7,TGTGCCAGCACCTCGGGAGAAGCGACCTACGAGCAGTACTTC,CASTSGEATYEQYF
TRBV29-1,NA,many,TRBJ1-2,TGCAGCGTTGTGGATGGCTACACCTTC,CSVVDGYTF
TRBV5-1,NA,many,TRBJ2-7,TGCGCCAGCAGCGAATTGGGTAGTACAGGGACCTACGAGCAGTACTTC,CASSELGSTGTYEQYF
TRBV19,NA,NA,TRBJ2-5,TGTGCCAGTAGTAGGGAGCGCGAGACCCAGTACTTC,CASSRERETQYF
TRBV7-3,TRBD2,many,TRBJ2-7,TGTGCCAGCAGCTTAAAAGCGGGAGCCCACGAGCAGTACTTC,CASSLKAGAHEQYF
TRBV20-1,TRBD2,many,TRBJ2-1,TGCAGTGCTACCAGAGGACTAGCGGGACCCAATGAGCAGTTCTTC,CSATRGLAGPNEQFF